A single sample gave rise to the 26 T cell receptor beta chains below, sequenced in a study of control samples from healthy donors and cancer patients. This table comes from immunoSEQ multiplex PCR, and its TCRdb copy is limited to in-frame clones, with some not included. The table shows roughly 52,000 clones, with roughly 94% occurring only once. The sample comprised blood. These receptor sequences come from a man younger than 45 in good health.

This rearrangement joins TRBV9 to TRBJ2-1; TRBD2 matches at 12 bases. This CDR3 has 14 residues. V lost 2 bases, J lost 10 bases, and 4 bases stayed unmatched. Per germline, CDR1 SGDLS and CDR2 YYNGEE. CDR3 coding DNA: TGTGCCAGCAGCGTGACTAGCGGGAGCTGGGAGCAGTTCTTC. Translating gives CASSVTSGSWEQFF.

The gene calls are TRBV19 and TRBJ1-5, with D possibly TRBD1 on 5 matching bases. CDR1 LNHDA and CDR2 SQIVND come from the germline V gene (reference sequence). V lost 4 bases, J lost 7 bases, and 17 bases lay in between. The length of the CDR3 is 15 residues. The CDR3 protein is CASSRGPQAGQPQHF. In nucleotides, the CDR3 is TGTGCCAGTAGTAGGGGACCACAGGCGGGGCAGCCCCAGCATTTT.

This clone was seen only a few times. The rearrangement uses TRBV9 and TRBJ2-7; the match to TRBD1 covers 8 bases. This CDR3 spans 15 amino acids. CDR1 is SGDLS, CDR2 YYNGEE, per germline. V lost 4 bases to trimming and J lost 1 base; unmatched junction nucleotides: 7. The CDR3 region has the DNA TGTGCCAGCAGCCGTAAAACAGGGGGATCCTACGAGCAGTACTTC. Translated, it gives CASSRKTGGSYEQYF. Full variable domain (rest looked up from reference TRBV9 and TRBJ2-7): DSGVTQTPKHLITATGQRVTLRCSPRSGDLSVYWYQQSLDQGLQFLIQYYNGEERAKGNILERFSAQQFPDLHSELNLSSLELGDSALYFCASSRKTGGSYEQYFGPGTRLTVT.

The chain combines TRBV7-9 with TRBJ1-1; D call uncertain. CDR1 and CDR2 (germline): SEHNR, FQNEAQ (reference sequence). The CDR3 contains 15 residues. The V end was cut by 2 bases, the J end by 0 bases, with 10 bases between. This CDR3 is CASSLKGGLNTEAFF. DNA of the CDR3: TGTGCCAGCAGCTTAAAGGGCGGTTTGAACACTGAAGCTTTCTTT.

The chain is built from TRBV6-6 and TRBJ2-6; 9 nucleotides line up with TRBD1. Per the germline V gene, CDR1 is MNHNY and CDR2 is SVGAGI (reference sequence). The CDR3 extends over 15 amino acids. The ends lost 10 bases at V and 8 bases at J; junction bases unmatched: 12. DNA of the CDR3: TGTGCCATCAACCCGACAGGGGGAACGACCAACGTCCTGACTTTC. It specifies CAINPTGGTTNVLTF.

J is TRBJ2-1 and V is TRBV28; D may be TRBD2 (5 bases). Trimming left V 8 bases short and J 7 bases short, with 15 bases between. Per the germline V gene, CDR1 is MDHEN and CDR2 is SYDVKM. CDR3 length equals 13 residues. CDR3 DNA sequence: TGTGCCAGCGGATCCGACGGGGTTAATGAGCAGTTCTTC. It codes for CASGSDGVNEQFF.

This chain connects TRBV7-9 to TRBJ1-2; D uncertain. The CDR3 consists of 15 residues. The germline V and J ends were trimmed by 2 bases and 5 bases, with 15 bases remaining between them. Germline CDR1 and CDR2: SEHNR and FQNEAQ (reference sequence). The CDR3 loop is CASSLPGRETYGYTF. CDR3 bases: TGTGCCAGCAGCTTACCCGGCAGAGAAACATATGGCTACACCTTC.

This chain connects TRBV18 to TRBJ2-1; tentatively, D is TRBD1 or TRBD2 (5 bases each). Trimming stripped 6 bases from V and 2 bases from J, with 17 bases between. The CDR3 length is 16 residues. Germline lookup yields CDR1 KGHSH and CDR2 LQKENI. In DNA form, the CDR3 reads TGTGCCAGCTCCTCTGCCGGGTGGGGGACCTACAATGAGCAGTTCTTC. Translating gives CASSSAGWGTYNEQFF.

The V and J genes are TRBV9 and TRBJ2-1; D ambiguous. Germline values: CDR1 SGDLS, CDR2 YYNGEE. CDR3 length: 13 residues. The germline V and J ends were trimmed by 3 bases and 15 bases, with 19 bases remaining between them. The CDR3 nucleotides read TGTGCCAGCAGCGCCCTGGCAGGCGTCCCGCCGTTCTTC. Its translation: CASSALAGVPPFF.

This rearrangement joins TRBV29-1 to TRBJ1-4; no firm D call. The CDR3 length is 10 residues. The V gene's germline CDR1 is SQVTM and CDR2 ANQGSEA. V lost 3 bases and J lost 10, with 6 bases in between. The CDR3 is CSVEAGKLFF. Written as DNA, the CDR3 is TGCAGCGTTGAGGCCGGAAAACTGTTTTTT.

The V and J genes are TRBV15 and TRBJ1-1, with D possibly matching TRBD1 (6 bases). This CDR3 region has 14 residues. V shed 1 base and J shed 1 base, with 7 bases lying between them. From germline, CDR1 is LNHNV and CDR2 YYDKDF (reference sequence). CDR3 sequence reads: CATSRGGQNTEAFF. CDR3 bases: TGTGCCACCAGCAGAGGGGGGCAGAACACTGAAGCTTTCTTT.

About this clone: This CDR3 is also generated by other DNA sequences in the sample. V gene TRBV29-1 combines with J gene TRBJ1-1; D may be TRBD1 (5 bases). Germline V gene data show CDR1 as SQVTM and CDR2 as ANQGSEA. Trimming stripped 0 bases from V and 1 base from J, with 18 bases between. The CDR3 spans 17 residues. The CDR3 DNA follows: TGCAGCGTTGAAGATTGGGGTCGGGGACGGGAGAACACTGAAGCTTTCTTT. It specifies CSVEDWGRGRENTEAFF.

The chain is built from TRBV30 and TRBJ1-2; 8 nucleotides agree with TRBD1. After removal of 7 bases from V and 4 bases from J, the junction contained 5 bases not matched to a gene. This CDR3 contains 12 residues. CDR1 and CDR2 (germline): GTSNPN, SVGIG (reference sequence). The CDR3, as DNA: TGTGCCTTTACAGGGGGGATCTATGGCTACACCTTC. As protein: CAFTGGIYGYTF.

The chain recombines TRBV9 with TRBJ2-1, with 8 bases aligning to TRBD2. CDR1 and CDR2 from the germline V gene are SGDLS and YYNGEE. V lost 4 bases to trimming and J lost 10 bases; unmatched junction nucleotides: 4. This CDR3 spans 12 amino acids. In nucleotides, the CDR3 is TGTGCCAGCAGCCTTAAGCGGGGGGAGCAGTTCTTC. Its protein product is CASSLKRGEQFF.

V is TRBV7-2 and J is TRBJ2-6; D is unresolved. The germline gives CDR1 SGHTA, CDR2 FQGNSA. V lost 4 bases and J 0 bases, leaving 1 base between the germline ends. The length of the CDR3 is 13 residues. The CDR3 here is CASSSSGANVLTF. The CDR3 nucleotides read TGTGCCAGCAGCTCCTCTGGGGCCAACGTCCTGACTTTC. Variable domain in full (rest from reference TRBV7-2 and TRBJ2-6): GAGVSQSPSNKVTEKGKDVELRCDPISGHTALYWYRQSLGQGLEFLIYFQGNSAPDKSGLPSDRFSAERTGGSVSTLTIQRTQQEDSAVYLCASSSSGANVLTFGAGSRLTVL.

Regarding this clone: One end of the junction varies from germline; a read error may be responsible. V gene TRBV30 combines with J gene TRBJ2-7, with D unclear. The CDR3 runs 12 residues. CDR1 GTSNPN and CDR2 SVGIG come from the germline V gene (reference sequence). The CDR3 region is CAVDRPRYEQYF. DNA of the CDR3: TGCGCGGTTGATAGACCCCGCTACGAGCAGTACTTC.

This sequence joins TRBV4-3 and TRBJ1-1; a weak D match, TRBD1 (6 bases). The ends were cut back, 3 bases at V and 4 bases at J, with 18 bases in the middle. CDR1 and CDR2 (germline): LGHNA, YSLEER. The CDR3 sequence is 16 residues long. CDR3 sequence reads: CASSHLGGAQGTEAFF. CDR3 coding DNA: TGCGCCAGCAGCCACCTCGGGGGGGCGCAGGGCACTGAAGCTTTCTTT.

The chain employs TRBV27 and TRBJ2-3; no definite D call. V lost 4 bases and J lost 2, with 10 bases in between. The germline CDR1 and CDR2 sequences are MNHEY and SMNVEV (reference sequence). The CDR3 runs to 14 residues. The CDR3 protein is CASSSSRITDTQYF. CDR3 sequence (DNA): TGTGCCAGCAGTTCTTCCAGAATCACAGATACGCAGTATTTT.

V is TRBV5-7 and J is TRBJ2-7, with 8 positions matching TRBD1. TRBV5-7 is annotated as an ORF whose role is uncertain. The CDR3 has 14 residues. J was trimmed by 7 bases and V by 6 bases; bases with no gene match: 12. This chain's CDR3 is CASTSDRDLWEQYF. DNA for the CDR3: TGTGCCAGCACCTCGGACAGGGACTTGTGGGAGCAGTACTTC.

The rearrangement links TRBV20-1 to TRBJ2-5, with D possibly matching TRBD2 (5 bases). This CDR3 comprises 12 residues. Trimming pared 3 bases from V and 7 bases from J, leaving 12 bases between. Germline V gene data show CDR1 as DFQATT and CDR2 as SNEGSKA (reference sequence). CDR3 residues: CSASASAVTQYF. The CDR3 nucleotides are TGCAGTGCTAGTGCTTCAGCGGTGACCCAGTACTTC.

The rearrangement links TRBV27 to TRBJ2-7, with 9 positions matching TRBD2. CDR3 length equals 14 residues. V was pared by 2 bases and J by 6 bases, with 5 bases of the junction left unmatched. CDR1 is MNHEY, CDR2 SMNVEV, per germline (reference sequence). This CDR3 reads CASSLAGGVLEQYF. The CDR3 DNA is TGTGCCAGCAGTTTAGCGGGAGGGGTCCTCGAGCAGTACTTC.

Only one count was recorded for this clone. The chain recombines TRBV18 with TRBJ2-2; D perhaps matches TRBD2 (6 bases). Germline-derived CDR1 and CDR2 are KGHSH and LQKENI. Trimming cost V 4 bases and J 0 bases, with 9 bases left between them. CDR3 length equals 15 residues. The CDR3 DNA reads TGTGCCAGCTCACAGGGACTGCCGAACACCGGGGAGCTGTTTTTT. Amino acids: CASSQGLPNTGELFF.

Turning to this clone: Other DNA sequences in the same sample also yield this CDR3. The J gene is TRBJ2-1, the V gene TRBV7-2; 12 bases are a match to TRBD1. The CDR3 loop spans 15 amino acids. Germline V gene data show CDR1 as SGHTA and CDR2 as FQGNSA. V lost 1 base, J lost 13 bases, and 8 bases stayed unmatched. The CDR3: CASSLVGQGADEQFF. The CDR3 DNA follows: TGTGCCAGCAGCTTAGTGGGACAGGGGGCTGACGAACAGTTCTTC. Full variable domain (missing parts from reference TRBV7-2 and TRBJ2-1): GAGVSQSPSNKVTEKGKDVELRCDPISGHTALYWYRQSLGQGLEFLIYFQGNSAPDKSGLPSDRFSAERTGGSVSTLTIQRTQQEDSAVYLCASSLVGQGADEQFFGPGTRLTVL.

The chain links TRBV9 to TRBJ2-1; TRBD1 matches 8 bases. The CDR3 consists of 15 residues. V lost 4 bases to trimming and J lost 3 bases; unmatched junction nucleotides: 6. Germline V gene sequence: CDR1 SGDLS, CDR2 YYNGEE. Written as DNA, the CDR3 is TGTGCCAGCAGCCCCGGGACAGGAGGCTACAATGAGCAGTTCTTC. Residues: CASSPGTGGYNEQFF.

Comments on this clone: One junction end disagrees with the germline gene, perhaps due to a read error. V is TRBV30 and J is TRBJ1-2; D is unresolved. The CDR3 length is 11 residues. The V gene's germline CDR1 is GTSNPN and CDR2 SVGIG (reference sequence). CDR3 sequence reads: CAWSAKAIEVF. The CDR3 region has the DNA TGTGCCTGGAGTGCAAAGGCCATAGAAGTCTTC.

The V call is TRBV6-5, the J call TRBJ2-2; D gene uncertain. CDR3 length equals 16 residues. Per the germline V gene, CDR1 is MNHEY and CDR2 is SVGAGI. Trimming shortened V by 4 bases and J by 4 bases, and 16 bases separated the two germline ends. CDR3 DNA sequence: TGTGCCAGCAGTTCCTACGCAGTATCAAGCACCGGGGAGCTGTTTTTT. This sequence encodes CASSSYAVSSTGELFF.